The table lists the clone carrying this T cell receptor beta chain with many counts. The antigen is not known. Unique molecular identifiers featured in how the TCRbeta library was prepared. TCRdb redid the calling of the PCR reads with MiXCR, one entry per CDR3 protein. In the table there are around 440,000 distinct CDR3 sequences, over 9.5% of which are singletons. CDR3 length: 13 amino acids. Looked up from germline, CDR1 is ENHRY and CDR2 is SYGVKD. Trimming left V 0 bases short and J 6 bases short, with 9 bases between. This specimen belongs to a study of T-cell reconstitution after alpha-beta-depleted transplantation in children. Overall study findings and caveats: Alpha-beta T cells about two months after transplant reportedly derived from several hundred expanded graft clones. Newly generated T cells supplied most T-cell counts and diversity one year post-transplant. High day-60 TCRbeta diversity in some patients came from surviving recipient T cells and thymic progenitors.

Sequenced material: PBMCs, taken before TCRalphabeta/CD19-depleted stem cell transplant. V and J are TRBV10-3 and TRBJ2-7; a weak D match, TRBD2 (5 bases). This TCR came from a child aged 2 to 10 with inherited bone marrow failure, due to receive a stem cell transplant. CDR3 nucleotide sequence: TGTGCCATCAGTGAGTCTGACGGAGGCGAGCAGTACTTC. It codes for CAISESDGGEQYF.